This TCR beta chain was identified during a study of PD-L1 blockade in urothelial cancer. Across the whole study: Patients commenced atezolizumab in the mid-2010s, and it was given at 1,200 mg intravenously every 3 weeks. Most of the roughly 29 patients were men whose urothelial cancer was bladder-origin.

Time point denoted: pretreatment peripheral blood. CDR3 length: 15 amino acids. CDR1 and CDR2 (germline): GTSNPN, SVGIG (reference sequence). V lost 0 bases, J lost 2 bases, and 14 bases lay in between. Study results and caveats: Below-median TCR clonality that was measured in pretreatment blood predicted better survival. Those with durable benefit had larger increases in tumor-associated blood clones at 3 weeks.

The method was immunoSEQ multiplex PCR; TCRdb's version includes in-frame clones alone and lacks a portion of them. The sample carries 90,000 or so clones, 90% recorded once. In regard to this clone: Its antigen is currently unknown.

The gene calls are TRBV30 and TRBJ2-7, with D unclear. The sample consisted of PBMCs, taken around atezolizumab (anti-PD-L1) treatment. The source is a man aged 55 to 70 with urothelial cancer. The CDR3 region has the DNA TGTGCCTGGAGTGTGGCCGGCCGGGTAACCTACGAGCAGTACTTC. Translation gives CAWSVAGRVTYEQYF.